A selection of T cell receptor beta chains follows, all from one sample in a study of blood T cell repertoires in COVID-19. TCRdb's table, derived via immunoSEQ multiplex PCR, lists solely in-frame clones and lacks some. The table records about 170,000 clones, 85% of them present only once. Specimen: peripheral blood. These TCRs come from a human donor with acute or convalescent COVID-19. The donor label of this sample is uncertain. Both conserved end residues are part of each CDR3. D genes are given only for firm matches. Some rows mark clone size as missing; the rest say once, few, many or name a class of expanded clone.

TRBV12-5,TRBD1,NA,TRBJ1-2,13,TGTGCTAGTGGTCGCCGGGACAGGGGAGGCTACACCTTC,CASGRRDRGGYTF
TRBV19,TRBD2,NA,TRBJ2-1,19,TGTGCCAGTAGTACGTCGGGAAGCGGGGGGGCATCAAGGTACAATGAGCAGTTCTTC,CASSTSGSGGASRYNEQFF
TRBV5-4,TRBD1,NA,TRBJ1-2,14,TGTGCCAGCAGCTTACAGGGGGCTTACTATGGCTACACCTTC,CASSLQGAYYGYTF
TRBV7-2,NA,NA,TRBJ1-1,15,TGTGCCAGCACCGCTACGGCGGGGATGAACACTGAAGCTTTCTTT,CASTATAGMNTEAFF
TRBV5-1,NA,NA,TRBJ2-5,14,TGCGCCAGCAACCCGGATGGGGCCCCGGAGACCCAGTACTTC,CASNPDGAPETQYF
TRBV10-1,TRBD1,NA,TRBJ2-1,15,TGCGCCAGCAGTGGGGACAGCCATGACTACAATGAGCAGTTCTTC,CASSGDSHDYNEQFF
TRBV5-4,NA,NA,TRBJ1-1,15,TGTGCCAGCAGCTTGAGTCCGACAGGGAACACTGAAGCTTTCTTT,CASSLSPTGNTEAFF
TRBV14,NA,once,TRBJ1-2,15,TGTGCCAGCAGCCAACTGGGCAGGGGTATAGATGGCTACACCTTC,CASSQLGRGIDGYTF
TRBV6-1,TRBD1,NA,TRBJ1-1,15,TGTGCCAGCAGTGAAGGCAGGGGGCTTGACACTGAAGCTTTCTTT,CASSEGRGLDTEAFF
TRBV6-5,TRBD1,NA,TRBJ1-2,13,TGTGCCAGCAGTCCGGACAGGAACTATGGCTACACCTTC,CASSPDRNYGYTF
TRBV11-1,NA,NA,TRBJ1-3,13,TGTGCCAGCAGCCCTGTCGCGGATAACACCATATATTTT,CASSPVADNTIYF
TRBV7-2,NA,NA,TRBJ1-1,15,TGTGCCAGCAGCCTACGGTATAAAATGAACACTGAAGCTTTCTTT,CASSLRYKMNTEAFF
TRBV7-8,TRBD2,NA,TRBJ2-7,16,TGTGCCAGCAGCAAGAGTAGCGGGGTGATCTCCTACGAGCAGTACTTC,CASSKSSGVISYEQYF
TRBV9,TRBD1,NA,TRBJ2-3,16,TGTGCCAGCAGCCTTCTCGCGGGACAGGGCACAGATACGCAGTATTTT,CASSLLAGQGTDTQYF
TRBV4-1,NA,many,TRBJ2-3,14,TGCGCCAGCAGTCAAGGACACCCCCTGGATACGCAGTATTTT,CASSQGHPLDTQYF
TRBV7-2,TRBD1,NA,TRBJ2-3,14,TGTGCCAGCAGCTTCAGGACAGGGACAGATACGCAGTATTTT,CASSFRTGTDTQYF
TRBV6-2/TRBV6-3,TRBD2,NA,TRBJ2-5,16,TGTGCCAGCAGTAGGGGTCCGGGACTAGCGGAAGAGACCCAGTACTTC,CASSRGPGLAEETQYF
TRBV5-4,NA,NA,TRBJ1-1,14,TGTGCCAGCAGCTCGGGAACCGAAGCACTCAAAGCTTTCTTT,CASSSGTEALKAFF
TRBV6-5,TRBD1,NA,TRBJ1-5,14,TGTGCCAGCAGTTACTCAGGGGGCGATCAGCCCCAGCATTTT,CASSYSGGDQPQHF
TRBV7-9,NA,NA,TRBJ2-5,16,TGTGCCAGCAGCTCCCTACAGGGTGTGTACCAAGAGACCCAGTACTTC,CASSSLQGVYQETQYF
TRBV7-2,NA,medium-sized,TRBJ2-5,13,TGTGCCAGCAGCTTAGTACGGCGGGAGACCCAGTACTTC,CASSLVRRETQYF
TRBV30,NA,NA,TRBJ1-2,13,TGTGCCCGATCGTTGGCGGGGGAGGGTGGCTACACCTTC,CARSLAGEGGYTF
TRBV28,NA,NA,TRBJ2-7,16,TGTGCCAGCAGCCTAACCCCGGGACAAGGCCCCTACGAGCAGTACTTC,CASSLTPGQGPYEQYF
TRBV6-5,NA,NA,TRBJ2-1,15,TGTGCCAGCAAATGGGGAGGAGGACCATACAATGAGCAGTTCTTC,CASKWGGGPYNEQFF
TRBV5-1,NA,NA,TRBJ1-2,13,TGCGCCAGCAGTCACCCAGGATCGGGGGGCTACACCTTC,CASSHPGSGGYTF
TRBV30,TRBD2,few,TRBJ2-1,16,TGTGCCTGGAGTGGAGGAGGCGGGGGATCCTACAATGAGCAGTTCTTC,CAWSGGGGGSYNEQFF
TRBV11-3,NA,NA,TRBJ2-2,13,TGTGCCAGCAGCTTAAGCAGGACCGGGGAGCTGTTTTTT,CASSLSRTGELFF
TRBV7-3,TRBD1,NA,TRBJ1-5,15,TGTGCCAGCAGCCCGGGACAGTATAGCAATCAGCCCCAGCATTTT,CASSPGQYSNQPQHF
TRBV9,NA,NA,TRBJ1-3,15,TGTGCCAGCAGCGTAGAGGGGTCCTCTGGAAACACCATATATTTT,CASSVEGSSGNTIYF
TRBV4-1,TRBD1,NA,TRBJ2-1,15,TGCGCCAGCAGCCTCCAGGGGGCGAAGTTCAATGAGCAGTTCTTC,CASSLQGAKFNEQFF
TRBV24-1,NA,NA,TRBJ2-3,15,TGTGCCACCAGTGATTGGCGGACAGACACAGATACGCAGTATTTT,CATSDWRTDTDTQYF
TRBV5-6,TRBD2,NA,TRBJ2-1,16,TGTGCCAGCAGCCGAAGGGACTATGGAGACCACAATGAGCAGTTCTTC,CASSRRDYGDHNEQFF
TRBV24-1,NA,NA,TRBJ1-2,16,TGTGCCACCAGTGATACCCAGGGGCCAGCTAACTATGGCTACACCTTC,CATSDTQGPANYGYTF
TRBV5-6,TRBD1,NA,TRBJ2-7,13,TGTGCCAGCAGCCCGGAACAGGGGTACGAGCAGTACTTC,CASSPEQGYEQYF
TRBV6-5,NA,NA,TRBJ1-2,11,TGTGCCAGCCTCGGAGTGGATGGCTACACCTTC,CASLGVDGYTF
TRBV5-1,NA,NA,TRBJ1-6,16,TGCGCCAGCAGCTTGGCCCTGAGCTCCTATAATTCACCCCTCCACTTT,CASSLALSSYNSPLHF
TRBV15,NA,once,TRBJ2-7,14,TGTGCCACCAGCAGAGATAAGACAGTCTACGAGCAGTACTTC,CATSRDKTVYEQYF
TRBV7-2,TRBD1,few,TRBJ2-7,14,TGTGCCAGCAGCTTAGGCAGGGGGCAATACGAGCAGTACTTC,CASSLGRGQYEQYF
TRBV30,TRBD1,many,TRBJ2-4,19,TGTGCCTGGAGGGACCCGGGACAGAGAGAAATGATAGCCAAAAACATTCAGTACTTC,CAWRDPGQREMIAKNIQYF
TRBV2,TRBD1,NA,TRBJ1-5,13,TGTGCCAGCAGTGTAGACAGGGATCAGCCCCAGCATTTT,CASSVDRDQPQHF